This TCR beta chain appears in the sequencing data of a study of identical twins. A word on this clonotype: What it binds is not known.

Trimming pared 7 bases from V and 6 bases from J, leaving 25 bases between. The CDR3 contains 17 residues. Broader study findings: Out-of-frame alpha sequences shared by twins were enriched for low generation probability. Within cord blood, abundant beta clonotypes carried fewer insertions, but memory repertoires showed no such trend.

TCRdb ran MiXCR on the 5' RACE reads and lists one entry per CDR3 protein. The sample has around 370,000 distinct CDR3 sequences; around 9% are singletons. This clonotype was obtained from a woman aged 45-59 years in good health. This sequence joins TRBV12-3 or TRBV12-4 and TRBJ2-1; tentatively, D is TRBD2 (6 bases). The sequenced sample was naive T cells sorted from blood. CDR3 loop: CASTLGDGGGIGNEQFF. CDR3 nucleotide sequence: TGTGCCAGCACCCTTGGGGATGGGGGAGGAATTGGCAATGAGCAGTTCTTC.